The clone carrying this T cell receptor beta chain was seen once. The data stem from a study of control samples from healthy donors and cancer patients. The repertoire was sequenced with immunoSEQ multiplex PCR; TCRdb's copy has only in-frame clones and lacks some. The sample includes about 120,000 clones, roughly 90% of them seen just once. The germline CDR1 and CDR2 sequences are WSHSY and SAAADI. This CDR3 has 15 amino acids. Trimming cost V 3 bases and J 6 bases; bases outside gene matches: 9. V usage is TRBV10-2 and J usage is TRBJ2-7; 9 nucleotides line up with TRBD1. This sequence was found in a man aged 50 or older in good health. Sequencing input: blood. This CDR3 reads CASSELDRGDVEQYF. CDR3 DNA sequence: TGCGCCAGCAGTGAATTGGACAGGGGAGATGTCGAGCAGTACTTC.